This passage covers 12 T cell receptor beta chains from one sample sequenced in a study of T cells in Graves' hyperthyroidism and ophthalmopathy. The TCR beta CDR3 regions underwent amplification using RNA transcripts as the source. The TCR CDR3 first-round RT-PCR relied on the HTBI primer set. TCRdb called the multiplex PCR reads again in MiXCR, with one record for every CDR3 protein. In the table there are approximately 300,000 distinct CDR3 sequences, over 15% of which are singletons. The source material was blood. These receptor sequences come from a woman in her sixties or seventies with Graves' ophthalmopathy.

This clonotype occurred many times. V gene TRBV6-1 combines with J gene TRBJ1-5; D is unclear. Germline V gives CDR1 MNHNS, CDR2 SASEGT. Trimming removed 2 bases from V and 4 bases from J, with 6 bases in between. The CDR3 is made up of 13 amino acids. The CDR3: CASSEMGNQPQHF. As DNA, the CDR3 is TGTGCCAGCAGTGAAATGGGGAATCAGCCCCAGCATTTT.

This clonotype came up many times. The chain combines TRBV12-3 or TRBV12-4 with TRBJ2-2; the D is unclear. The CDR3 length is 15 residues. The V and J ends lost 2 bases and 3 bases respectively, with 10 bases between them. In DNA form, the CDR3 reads TGTGCCAGCAGTTTACTCTCAGATTACACCGGGGAGCTGTTTTTT. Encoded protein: CASSLLSDYTGELFF.

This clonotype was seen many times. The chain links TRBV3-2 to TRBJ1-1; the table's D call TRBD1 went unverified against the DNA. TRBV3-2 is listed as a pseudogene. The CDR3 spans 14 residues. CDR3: CASRNGQEHTEAFF. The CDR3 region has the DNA TGTGCCAGCAGAAATGGACAGGAGCACACTGAAGCTTTCTTT.

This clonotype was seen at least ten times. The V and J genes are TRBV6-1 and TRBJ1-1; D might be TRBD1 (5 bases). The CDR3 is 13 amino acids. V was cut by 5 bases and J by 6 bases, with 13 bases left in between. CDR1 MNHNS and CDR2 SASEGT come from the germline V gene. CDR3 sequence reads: CASSWGASAEAFF. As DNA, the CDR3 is TGTGCCAGCAGTTGGGGCGCAAGCGCTGAAGCTTTCTTT.

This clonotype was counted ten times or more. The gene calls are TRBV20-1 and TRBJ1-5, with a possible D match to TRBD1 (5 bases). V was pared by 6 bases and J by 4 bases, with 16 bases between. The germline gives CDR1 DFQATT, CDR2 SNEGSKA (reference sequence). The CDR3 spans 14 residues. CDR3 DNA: TGCAGTGCCAATACCCAGCAGGGTAATCAGCCCCAGCATTTT. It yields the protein CSANTQQGNQPQHF.

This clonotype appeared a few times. The CDR3 DNA sequence: TGTGCCAGCCTTCCGACACTTAACTATGGCTACACCTTC. Amino acids: CASLPTLNYGYTF. This chain links TRBV6-1 with TRBJ1-2; no firm D call. This CDR3 has 13 residues. Per germline, CDR1 MNHNS and CDR2 SASEGT. Deletions cut 8 bases from V and 1 base from J, with 11 bases between.

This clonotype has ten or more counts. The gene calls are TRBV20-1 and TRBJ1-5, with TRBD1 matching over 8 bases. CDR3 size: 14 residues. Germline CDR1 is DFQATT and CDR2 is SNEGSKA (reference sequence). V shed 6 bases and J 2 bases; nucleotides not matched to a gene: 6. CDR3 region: CSAWTGLGNQPQHF. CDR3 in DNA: TGCAGTGCCTGGACAGGGCTCGGCAATCAGCCCCAGCATTTT.

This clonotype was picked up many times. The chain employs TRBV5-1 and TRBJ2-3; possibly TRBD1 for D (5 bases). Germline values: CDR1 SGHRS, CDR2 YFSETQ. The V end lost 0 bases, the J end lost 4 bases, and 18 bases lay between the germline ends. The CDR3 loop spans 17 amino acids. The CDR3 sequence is CASSLAAGFMDSDTQYF. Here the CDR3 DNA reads TGCGCCAGCAGCTTGGCGGCAGGGTTTATGGATTCAGATACGCAGTATTTT.

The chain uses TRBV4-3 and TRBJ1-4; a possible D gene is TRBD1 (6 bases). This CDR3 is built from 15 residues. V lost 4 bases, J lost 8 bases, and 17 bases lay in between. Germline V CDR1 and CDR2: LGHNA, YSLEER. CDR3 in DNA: TGCGCCAGCAGCCTCGGTCAGGGGAAGGGGGAAAAACTGTTTTTT. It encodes CASSLGQGKGEKLFF.

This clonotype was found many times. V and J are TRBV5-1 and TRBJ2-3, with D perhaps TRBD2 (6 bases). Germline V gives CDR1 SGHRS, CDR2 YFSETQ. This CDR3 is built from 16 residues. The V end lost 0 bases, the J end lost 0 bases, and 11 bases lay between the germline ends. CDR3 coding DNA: TGCGCCAGCAGCTTGGCTGCGGGGTCGAGCACAGATACGCAGTATTTT. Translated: CASSLAAGSSTDTQYF.

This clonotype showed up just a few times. CDR3 protein: CASGLVPYPGELFF. In DNA form, the CDR3 reads TGTGCTAGTGGTTTGGTTCCATATCCCGGGGAGCTGTTTTTT. This chain connects TRBV12-5 to TRBJ2-2; no definite D call. The V and J ends lost 0 bases and 6 bases respectively, with 8 bases between them. The germline gives CDR1 LGHNT, CDR2 FRNRAP. The CDR3 consists of 14 residues.

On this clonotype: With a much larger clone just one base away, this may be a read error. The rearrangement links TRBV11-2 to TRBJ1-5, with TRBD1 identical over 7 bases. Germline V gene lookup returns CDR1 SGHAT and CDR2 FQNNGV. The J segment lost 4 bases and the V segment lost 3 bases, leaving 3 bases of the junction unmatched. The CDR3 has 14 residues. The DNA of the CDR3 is TGTGCCAGCAGCTTCACAGGGGAGAATCAGCCCCAGCATTTT. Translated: CASSFTGENQPQHF.